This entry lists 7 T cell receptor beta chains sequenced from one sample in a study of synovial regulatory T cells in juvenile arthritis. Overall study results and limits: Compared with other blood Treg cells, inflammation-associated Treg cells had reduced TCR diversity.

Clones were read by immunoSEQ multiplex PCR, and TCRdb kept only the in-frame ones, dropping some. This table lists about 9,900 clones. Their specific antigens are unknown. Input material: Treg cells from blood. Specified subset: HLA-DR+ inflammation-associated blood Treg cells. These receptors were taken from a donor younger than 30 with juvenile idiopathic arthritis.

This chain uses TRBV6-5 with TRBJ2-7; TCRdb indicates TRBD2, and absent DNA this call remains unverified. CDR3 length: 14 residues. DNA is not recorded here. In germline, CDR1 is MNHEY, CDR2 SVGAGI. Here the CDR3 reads CASSPLRSFGEQYF.

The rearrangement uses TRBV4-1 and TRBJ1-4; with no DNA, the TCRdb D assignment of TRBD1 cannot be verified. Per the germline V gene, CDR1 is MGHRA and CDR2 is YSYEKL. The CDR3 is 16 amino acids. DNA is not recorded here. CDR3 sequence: CASSQGTGSTNEKLFF.

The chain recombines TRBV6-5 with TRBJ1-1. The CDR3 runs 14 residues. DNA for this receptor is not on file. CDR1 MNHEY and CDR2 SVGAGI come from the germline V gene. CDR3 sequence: CASSYSNLGTEAFF.

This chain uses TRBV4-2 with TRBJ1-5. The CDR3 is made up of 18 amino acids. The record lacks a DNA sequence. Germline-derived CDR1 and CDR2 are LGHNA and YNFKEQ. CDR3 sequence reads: CASSQDYLDSGIGQPQHF.

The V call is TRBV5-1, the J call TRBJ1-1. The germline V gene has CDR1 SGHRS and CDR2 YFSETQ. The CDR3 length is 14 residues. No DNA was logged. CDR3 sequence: CASMGQGGLGEAFF.

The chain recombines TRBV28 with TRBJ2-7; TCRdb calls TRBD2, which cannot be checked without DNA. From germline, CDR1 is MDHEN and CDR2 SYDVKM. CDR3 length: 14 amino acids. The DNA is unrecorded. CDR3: CASATTERGDEQYV.

The CDR3 region is CASIPTGQVAGANVLTF. The chain employs TRBV5-6 and TRBJ2-6; with no DNA, the TCRdb D assignment of TRBD1 cannot be verified. The V gene's germline CDR1 is SGHDT and CDR2 YYEEEE. The CDR3 has 17 amino acids. The entry carries no DNA sequence.